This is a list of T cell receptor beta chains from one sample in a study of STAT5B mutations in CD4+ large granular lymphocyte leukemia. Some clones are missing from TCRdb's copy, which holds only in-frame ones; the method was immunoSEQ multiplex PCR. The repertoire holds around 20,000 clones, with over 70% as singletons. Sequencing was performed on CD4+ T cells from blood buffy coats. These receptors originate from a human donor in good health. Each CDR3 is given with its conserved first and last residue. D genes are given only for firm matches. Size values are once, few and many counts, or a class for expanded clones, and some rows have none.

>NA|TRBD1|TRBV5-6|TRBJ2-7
CASAMRTGIRGEQYF
TGTGCCAGCGCTATGAGGACAGGGATTAGGGGGGAGCAGTACTTC
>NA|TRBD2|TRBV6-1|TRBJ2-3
CATSSGSYTDTQYF
TGTGCCACCTCTAGCGGGAGTTATACAGATACGCAGTATTTT
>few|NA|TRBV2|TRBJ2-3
CASNRRGADTQYF
TGTGCCAGCAATCGCCGGGGAGCGGATACGCAGTATTTT
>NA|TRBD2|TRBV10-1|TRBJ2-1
CASSQLAGTFEQFF
TGCGCCAGCAGTCAACTAGCGGGAACTTTTGAGCAGTTCTTC
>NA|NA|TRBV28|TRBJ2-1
CASSLQTGINEQFF
TGTGCCAGCAGTCTCCAAACAGGGATCAATGAGCAGTTCTTC
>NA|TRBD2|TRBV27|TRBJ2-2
CASRLAGANTGELFF
TGTGCCAGCAGACTAGCGGGGGCGAACACCGGGGAGCTGTTTTTT
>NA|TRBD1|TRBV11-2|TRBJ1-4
CASRYRGFRSQGMDEKLFF
TGTGCCAGCAGGTACAGGGGATTTCGCTCCCAGGGGATGGATGAAAAACTGTTTTTT
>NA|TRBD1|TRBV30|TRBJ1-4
CAWSARGDRGEKLFF
TGTGCCTGGAGTGCCCGTGGGGACAGAGGTGAAAAACTGTTTTTT
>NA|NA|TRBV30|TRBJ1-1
CAWSTGANTEAFF
TGTGCCTGGAGCACTGGGGCCAACACTGAAGCTTTCTTT
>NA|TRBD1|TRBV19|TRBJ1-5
CASSIRGQYSNQPQHF
TGTGCCAGTAGTATAAGGGGACAGTATAGCAATCAGCCCCAGCATTTT
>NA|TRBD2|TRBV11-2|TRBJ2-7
CASSPLAGRDSYEQYF
TGTGCCAGCAGCCCGCTAGCGGGAAGGGACTCCTACGAGCAGTACTTC
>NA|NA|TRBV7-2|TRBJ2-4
CASSPTVELAKNIQYF
TGTGCCAGCAGCCCCACAGTGGAACTAGCCAAAAACATTCAGTACTTC
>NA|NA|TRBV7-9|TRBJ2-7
CASSLRDTSYEQYF
TGTGCCAGCAGCTTAAGGGACACCTCCTACGAGCAGTACTTC
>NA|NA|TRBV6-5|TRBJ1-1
CASRDGNTEAFF
TGTGCCAGCAGGGACGGAAACACTGAAGCTTTCTTT
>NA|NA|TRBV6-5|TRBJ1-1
CASRLKYVSNTEAFF
TGTGCCAGCAGATTGAAATACGTTTCGAACACTGAAGCTTTCTTT
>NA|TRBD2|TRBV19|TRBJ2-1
CASSITGTSVNEQFF
TGTGCCAGTAGTATAACCGGGACTAGCGTCAATGAGCAGTTCTTC
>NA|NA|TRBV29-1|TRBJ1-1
CSVLRVGRGNTEAFF
TGCAGCGTTCTCAGGGTGGGACGAGGGAACACTGAAGCTTTCTTT
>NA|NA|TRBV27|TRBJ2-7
CASRRTERSEQYF
TGTGCCAGCAGACGCACGGAAAGGTCCGAGCAGTACTTC
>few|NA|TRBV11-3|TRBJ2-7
CASSLGWSTIYEQYF
TGTGCCAGCAGCTTAGGTTGGAGTACGATATACGAGCAGTACTTC
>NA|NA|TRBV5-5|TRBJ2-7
CASSPQGLPSNEQYF
TGTGCCAGCAGCCCCCAAGGCCTGCCCTCAAACGAGCAGTACTTC
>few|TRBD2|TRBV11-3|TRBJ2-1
CASSHLAGGEGRRNEQFF
TGTGCCAGCAGCCATCTAGCGGGAGGCGAGGGTAGGCGGAATGAGCAGTTCTTC
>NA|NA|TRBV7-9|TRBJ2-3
CASSPGITTGADTQYF
TGTGCCAGCAGCCCGGGGATCACCACCGGCGCAGATACGCAGTATTTT
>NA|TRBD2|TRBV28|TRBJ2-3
CASGRAGGFTDTQYF
TGTGCCAGCGGGCGGGCGGGAGGGTTCACAGATACGCAGTATTTT
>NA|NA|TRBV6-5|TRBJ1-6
CASSYTRTGSPSPLHF
TGTGCCAGCAGTTACACCAGAACAGGTTCACCCTCACCCCTCCACTTT
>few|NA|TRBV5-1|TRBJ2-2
CASSLSGISTGELFF
TGCGCCAGCAGCTTATCAGGGATCAGCACCGGGGAGCTGTTTTTT
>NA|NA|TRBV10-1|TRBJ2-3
CASSEGGLSTDTQYF
TGCGCCAGCAGTGAGGGCGGGCTAAGCACAGATACGCAGTATTTT
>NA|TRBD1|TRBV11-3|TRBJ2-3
CASSLGQGGTDTQYF
TGTGCCAGCAGCCTTGGACAGGGGGGCACAGATACGCAGTATTTT
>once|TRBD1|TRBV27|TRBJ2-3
CASSDRGPDTQYF
TGTGCCAGCAGTGACAGGGGGCCAGATACGCAGTATTTT
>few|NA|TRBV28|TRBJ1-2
CASSFPQVGGYTF
TGTGCCAGCAGTTTTCCCCAAGTGGGAGGCTACACCTTC
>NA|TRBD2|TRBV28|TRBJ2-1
CASSSFSGSFVDEQFF
TGTGCCAGCAGTTCCTTTAGCGGGAGCTTCGTTGATGAGCAGTTCTTC
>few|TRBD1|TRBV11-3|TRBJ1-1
CASSLNRGPAFF
TGTGCCAGCAGCTTAAACAGGGGGCCAGCTTTCTTT
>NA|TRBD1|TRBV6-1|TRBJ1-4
CASSPQTGGKLFF
TGTGCCAGCAGCCCCCAGACAGGGGGAAAACTGTTTTTT
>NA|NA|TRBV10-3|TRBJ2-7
CAISDVVKHYEQYF
TGTGCCATCAGTGACGTGGTGAAACACTACGAGCAGTACTTC
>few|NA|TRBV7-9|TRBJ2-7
CASSPRGSILTYEQYF
TGTGCCAGCAGCCCCAGGGGATCCATTTTAACCTACGAGCAGTACTTC
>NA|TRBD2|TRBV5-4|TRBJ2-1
CASSLDAGAYNEQFF
TGTGCCAGCAGCTTGGATGCGGGAGCATACAATGAGCAGTTCTTC
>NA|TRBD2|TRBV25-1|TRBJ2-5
CASSEFASGIQETQYF
TGTGCCAGCAGTGAATTTGCTAGCGGGATCCAAGAGACCCAGTACTTC
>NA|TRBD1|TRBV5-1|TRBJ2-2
CASSRDRVGTGELFF
TGCGCCAGCAGTCGAGACAGGGTCGGAACCGGGGAGCTGTTTTTT
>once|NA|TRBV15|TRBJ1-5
CATSRPNQPQHF
TGTGCCACCAGCAGACCGAATCAGCCCCAGCATTTT
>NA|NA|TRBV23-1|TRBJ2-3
CASSQFWGRLSTDTQYF
TGCGCCAGCAGTCAATTTTGGGGACGGCTCAGCACAGATACGCAGTATTTT
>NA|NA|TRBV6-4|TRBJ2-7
CASSDPWEQYF
TGTGCCAGCAGTGACCCGTGGGAGCAGTACTTC
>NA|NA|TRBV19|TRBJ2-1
CASTTQYSSYNEQFF
TGTGCCAGTACCACCCAATACAGCTCCTACAATGAGCAGTTCTTC
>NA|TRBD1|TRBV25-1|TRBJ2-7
CAIRDRVNEQYF
TGTGCCATCCGGGACAGGGTAAACGAGCAGTACTTC
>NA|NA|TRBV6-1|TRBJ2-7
CASGLESSYEQYF
TGTGCCAGCGGCTTGGAGAGCTCCTACGAGCAGTACTTC
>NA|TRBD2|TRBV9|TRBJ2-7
CASSAGQAGVYEQYF
TGTGCCAGCAGCGCCGGGCAAGCGGGGGTATACGAGCAGTACTTC
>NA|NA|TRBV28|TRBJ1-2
CASSSKFGYTF
TGTGCCAGCAGCTCGAAATTTGGCTACACCTTC
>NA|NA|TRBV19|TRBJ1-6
CASRPDDFYNSPLHF
TGTGCCAGTAGGCCGGATGATTTTTATAATTCACCCCTCCACTTT
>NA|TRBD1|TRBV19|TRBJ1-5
CASSLVGDRDQPQHF
TGTGCCAGTAGTTTAGTTGGGGACAGGGACCAGCCCCAGCATTTT
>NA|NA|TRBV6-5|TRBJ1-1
CASSRSGNTEAFF
TGTGCCAGCAGCCGATCCGGGAACACTGAAGCTTTCTTT
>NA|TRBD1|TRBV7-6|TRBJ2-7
CASSSSGTGLGEQYF
TGTGCCAGCAGCTCCTCCGGGACAGGCCTTGGGGAGCAGTACTTC
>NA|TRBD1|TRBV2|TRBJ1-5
CASSFGGTGSSQPQHF
TGTGCCAGCAGTTTTGGTGGGACAGGGAGTAGTCAGCCCCAGCATTTT
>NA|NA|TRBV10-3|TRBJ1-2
CAISKDLLDGYTF
TGTGCCATCAGTAAGGACCTTTTAGACGGCTACACCTTC